These 12 T cell receptor beta chains were sequenced from one sample in a study of T cells in Graves' hyperthyroidism and ophthalmopathy. Researchers took RNA transcripts and amplified the TCR beta CDR3 regions from them. In the first-round RT-PCR of the TCR CDR3, the HTBI primer set was used. From the multiplex PCR reads, TCRdb called clonotypes with MiXCR, one entry per CDR3 protein. The table records under 400,000 distinct CDR3 sequences, 18% of them present only once. The sequencing input was blood. These receptors all stem from a woman in her forties with Graves' ophthalmopathy.

This clonotype has at least ten counts. V usage is TRBV5-1 and J usage is TRBJ2-4, with a weak D call TRBD2 (6 bases). This CDR3 is built from 18 residues. V lost 4 bases and J lost 3, with 23 bases in between. CDR1 is SGHRS, CDR2 YFSETQ, per germline. DNA of the CDR3: TGCGCCAGCAGCCTGGAGGGTTTAGAAGGGGCGGTCAAAAACATTCAGTACTTC. Amino acid sequence: CASSLEGLEGAVKNIQYF.

This clonotype appeared many times. The V and J genes are TRBV14 and TRBJ1-3; D is perhaps TRBD1 (5 bases). The CDR3 runs 16 residues. In germline, CDR1 is SGHDN, CDR2 FVKESK. Deletions cut 4 bases from V and 0 bases from J, with 13 bases between. CDR3 sequence reads: CASSLSGTHSGNTIYF. In DNA, the CDR3 is TGTGCCAGCAGCCTGTCAGGGACTCACTCTGGAAACACCATATATTTT.

This clonotype was detected ten times or more. The chain joins TRBV30 to TRBJ2-7; TRBD2 matches 9 bases. The CDR3 has 12 amino acids. V lost 8 bases, J lost 0 bases, and 2 bases stayed unmatched. Germline V gene lookup returns CDR1 GTSNPN and CDR2 SVGIG (reference sequence). This chain's CDR3 is CAASGISYEQYF. For the CDR3, the DNA is TGTGCCGCTAGCGGGATCTCCTACGAGCAGTACTTC.

This clonotype was seen many times. V and J are TRBV4-1 and TRBJ2-5; the D gene is possibly TRBD2 (5 bases). This CDR3 spans 15 amino acids. Germline V gene sequence: CDR1 MGHRA, CDR2 YSYEKL. Trimming removed 0 bases at V and 5 bases at J, with 13 bases between. The CDR3 sequence is CASSQERAAVETQYF. The CDR3 DNA follows: TGCGCCAGCAGCCAAGAGAGGGCAGCTGTGGAGACCCAGTACTTC.

The chain links TRBV24-1 to TRBJ2-2; 8 bases are shared with TRBD1. This CDR3 has 16 amino acids. V lost 1 base, J lost 6 bases, and 6 bases stayed unmatched. CDR1 and CDR2 (germline): KGHDR, SFDVKD. The CDR3 bases are TGTGCCACCAGTGATTTAGGACAGGGTTTTTCCGGGGAGCTGTTTTTT. Translated, it gives CATSDLGQGFSGELFF.

The sample holds many counts of this clonotype. CDR3 sequence: CASNTLYARAYYEQYF. CDR3 nucleotides: TGTGCCAGCAACACCCTTTATGCGCGCGCCTACTACGAGCAGTACTTC. The rearrangement uses TRBV6-2 or TRBV6-3 and TRBJ2-7; no clear D gene. Trimming shortened V by 7 bases and J by 3 bases, and 22 bases separated the two germline ends. Germline values: CDR1 MNHEY, CDR2 SVGEGT. The CDR3 length is 16 residues.

This clonotype was counted at least ten times. The rearrangement links TRBV9 to TRBJ1-1, with unresolved D. CDR3 length: 14 residues. Deletions cut 0 bases from V and 3 bases from J, with 9 bases between. Germline V gives CDR1 SGDLS, CDR2 YYNGEE. CDR3: CASSVVGRDTEAFF. The CDR3 DNA is TGTGCCAGCAGCGTAGTTGGCAGAGACACTGAAGCTTTCTTT.

This clonotype occurred many times. The V call is TRBV28, the J call TRBJ1-2; TRBD1 aligns across 8 bases. J gave up 4 bases and V 7 bases, and 5 bases lay outside the gene matches. CDR1 is MDHEN and CDR2 is SYDVKM in the germline V gene. The CDR3 totals 13 residues. CDR3 bases: TGTGCCAGCAAATCCGGGACAGGCTATGGCTACACCTTC. It specifies CASKSGTGYGYTF.

At least ten counts were recorded for this clonotype. The chain is built from TRBV20-1 and TRBJ1-2; no clear D. The CDR3 sequence is 13 residues long. The germline gives CDR1 DFQATT, CDR2 SNEGSKA (reference sequence). V was cut by 6 bases and J by 5 bases, with 16 bases left in between. The CDR3 region has the DNA TGCAGTGCAGATCCCGGGAGACTTTATGGCTACACCTTC. Its protein product is CSADPGRLYGYTF.

V is TRBV28 and J is TRBJ1-2; D is unresolved. The CDR3 totals 11 residues. Trimming took 6 bases from V and 6 from J, leaving 8 bases between them. CDR1 and CDR2 from the germline V gene are MDHEN and SYDVKM. For the CDR3, the DNA is TGTGCCAGCAGCCATTTCGATGGCTACACCTTC. As protein: CASSHFDGYTF.

This clonotype was counted many times. The J gene is TRBJ1-1, the V gene TRBV30, with D possibly being TRBD1 (6 bases). Germline loops: CDR1 GTSNPN, CDR2 SVGIG (reference sequence). The CDR3 consists of 13 residues. V was shortened by 4 bases and J by 6 bases, with 15 bases between the two germline ends. The CDR3 DNA follows: TGTGCCTGGAACGCCGGGACAATACCTGAAGCTTTCTTT. As protein: CAWNAGTIPEAFF.

The table lists this clonotype with a few counts. The chain links TRBV6-5 to TRBJ2-7, with 7 nucleotides matching TRBD1. CDR3 length equals 14 residues. V lost 2 bases, J lost 2 bases, and 3 bases stayed unmatched. The germline CDR1 and CDR2 sequences are MNHEY and SVGAGI. The CDR3 DNA is TGTGCCAGCAGTTACGAGGGGGCTACCTACGAGCAGTACTTC. Its translation is CASSYEGATYEQYF.